This TCR beta chain was captured by sequencing in a study of blood T cell repertoires in COVID-19. About the research overall: The United States, Italy and Spain provided the acute and convalescent COVID-19 samples. The cDNA or gDNA used as material had been derived from T cells, B-cell-depleted T cells, or PBMCs.

Original analysis: Nucleated cell counts were estimated from reference gene primer amplification. TCRdb's copy holds only in-frame clones and misses some; the assay was immunoSEQ multiplex PCR. V, J and clone size reflect that table, while D and trimming were determined from the DNA. The profile shows roughly 280,000 clones, 86% of them singletons. Germline CDR1 reads SGDLS; CDR2 reads YYNGEE. The CDR3 covers 15 residues. Between the trimmed V and J ends, which lost 0 bases and 4 bases, there was a span of 13 bases. The TCR comes from a man aged 25-45 years with active or convalescent COVID-19. This chain uses TRBV9 with TRBJ1-1; perhaps TRBD1 as D (6 bases). The material sequenced was peripheral blood. The CDR3 loop is CASSVAQGTVTEAFF. The CDR3 DNA is TGTGCCAGCAGCGTAGCCCAGGGGACGGTCACTGAAGCTTTCTTT.